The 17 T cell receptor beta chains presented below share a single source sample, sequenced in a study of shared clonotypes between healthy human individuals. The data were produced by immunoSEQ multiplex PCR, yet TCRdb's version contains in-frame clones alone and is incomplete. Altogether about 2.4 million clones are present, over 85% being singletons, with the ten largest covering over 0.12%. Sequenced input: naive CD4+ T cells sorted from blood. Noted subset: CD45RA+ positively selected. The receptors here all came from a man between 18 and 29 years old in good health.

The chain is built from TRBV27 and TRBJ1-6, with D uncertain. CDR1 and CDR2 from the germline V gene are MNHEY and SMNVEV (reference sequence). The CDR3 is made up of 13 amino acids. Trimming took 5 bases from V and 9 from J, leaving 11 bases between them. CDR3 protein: CASSPNPGSPLHF. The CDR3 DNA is TGTGCCAGCAGTCCCAACCCGGGTTCACCCCTCCACTTT.

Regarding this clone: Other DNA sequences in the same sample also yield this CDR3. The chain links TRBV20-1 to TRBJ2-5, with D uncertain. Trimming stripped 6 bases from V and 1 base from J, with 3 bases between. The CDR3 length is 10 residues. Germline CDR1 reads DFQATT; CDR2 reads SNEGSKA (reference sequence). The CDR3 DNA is TGCAGTGCCACCCAAGAGACCCAGTACTTC. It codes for CSATQETQYF.

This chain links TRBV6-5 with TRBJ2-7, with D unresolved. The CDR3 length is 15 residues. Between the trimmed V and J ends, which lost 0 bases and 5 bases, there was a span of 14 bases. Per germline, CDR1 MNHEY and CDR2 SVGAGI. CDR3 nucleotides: TGTGCCAGCAGTTACTCGGGGAATAGGGCCGACGAGCAGTACTTC. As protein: CASSYSGNRADEQYF.

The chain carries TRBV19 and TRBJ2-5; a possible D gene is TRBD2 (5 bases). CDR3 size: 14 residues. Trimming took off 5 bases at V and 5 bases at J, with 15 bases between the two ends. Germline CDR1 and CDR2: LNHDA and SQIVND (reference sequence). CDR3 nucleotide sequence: TGTGCCAGTAGTGCTACTAGTGCCAGGGAGACCCAGTACTTC. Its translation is CASSATSARETQYF.

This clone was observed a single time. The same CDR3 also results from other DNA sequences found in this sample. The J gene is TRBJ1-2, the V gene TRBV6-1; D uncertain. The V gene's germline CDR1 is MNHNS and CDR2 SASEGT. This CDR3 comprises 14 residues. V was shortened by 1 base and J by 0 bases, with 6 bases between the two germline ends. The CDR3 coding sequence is TGTGCCAGCAGTGAAGGGGGAGCTAACTATGGCTACACCTTC. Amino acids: CASSEGGANYGYTF.

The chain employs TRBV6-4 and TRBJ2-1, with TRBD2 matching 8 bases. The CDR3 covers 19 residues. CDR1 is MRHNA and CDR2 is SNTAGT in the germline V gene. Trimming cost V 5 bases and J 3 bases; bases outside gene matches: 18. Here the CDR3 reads CASSKGDNQREFGYNEQFF. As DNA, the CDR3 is TGTGCCAGCAGTAAAGGCGATAATCAGCGGGAGTTCGGCTACAATGAGCAGTTCTTC.

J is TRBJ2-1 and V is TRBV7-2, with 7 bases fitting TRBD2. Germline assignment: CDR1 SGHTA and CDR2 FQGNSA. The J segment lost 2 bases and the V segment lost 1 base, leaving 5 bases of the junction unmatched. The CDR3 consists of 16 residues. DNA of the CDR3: TGTGCCAGCAGCTTAGGGGGCGGGAGTGCCTACAATGAGCAGTTCTTC. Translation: CASSLGGGSAYNEQFF.

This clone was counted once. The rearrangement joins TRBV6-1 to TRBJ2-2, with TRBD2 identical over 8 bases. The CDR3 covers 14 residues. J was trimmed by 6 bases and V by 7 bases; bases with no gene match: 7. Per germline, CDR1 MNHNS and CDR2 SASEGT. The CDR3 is CASISAGGPGELFF. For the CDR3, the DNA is TGTGCCAGCATTTCCGCGGGGGGCCCCGGGGAGCTGTTTTTT.

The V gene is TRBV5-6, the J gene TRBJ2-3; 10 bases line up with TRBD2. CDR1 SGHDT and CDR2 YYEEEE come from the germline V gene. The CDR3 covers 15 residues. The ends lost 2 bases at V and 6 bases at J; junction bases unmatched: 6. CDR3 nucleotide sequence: TGTGCCAGCAGCTTAGCGGGAGGGCCGAGGGATACGCAGTATTTT. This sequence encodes CASSLAGGPRDTQYF.

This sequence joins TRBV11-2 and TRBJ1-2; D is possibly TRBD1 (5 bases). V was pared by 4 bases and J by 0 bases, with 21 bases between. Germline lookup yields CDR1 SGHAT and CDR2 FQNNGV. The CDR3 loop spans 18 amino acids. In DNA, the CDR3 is TGTGCCAGCAGCTCGATGGGGACCGACCCAGGTCCTAACTATGGCTACACCTTC. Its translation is CASSSMGTDPGPNYGYTF.

CDR3 DNA: TGTGCCATCAGCGTACAGGGAGCTAACACTGAAGCTTTCTTT. Encoded protein: CAISVQGANTEAFF. The gene calls are TRBV10-3 and TRBJ1-1; D possibly corresponds to TRBD1 (6 bases). The CDR3 spans 14 residues. CDR1 ENHRY and CDR2 SYGVKD come from the germline V gene. V was cut by 6 bases and J by 2 bases, with 13 bases left in between.

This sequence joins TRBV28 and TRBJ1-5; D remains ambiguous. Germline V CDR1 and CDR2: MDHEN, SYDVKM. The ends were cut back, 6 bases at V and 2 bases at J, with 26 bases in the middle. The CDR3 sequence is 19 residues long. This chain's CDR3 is CASRNQVGREPVGNQPQHF. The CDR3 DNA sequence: TGTGCCAGCAGAAACCAGGTGGGCAGAGAGCCTGTGGGCAATCAGCCCCAGCATTTT.

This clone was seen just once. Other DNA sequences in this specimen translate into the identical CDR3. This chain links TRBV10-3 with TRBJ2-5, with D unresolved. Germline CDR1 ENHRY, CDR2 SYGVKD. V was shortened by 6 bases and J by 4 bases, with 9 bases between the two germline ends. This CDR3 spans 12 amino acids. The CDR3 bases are TGTGCCATCAGGACGGACGGAGAGACCCAGTACTTC. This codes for CAIRTDGETQYF.

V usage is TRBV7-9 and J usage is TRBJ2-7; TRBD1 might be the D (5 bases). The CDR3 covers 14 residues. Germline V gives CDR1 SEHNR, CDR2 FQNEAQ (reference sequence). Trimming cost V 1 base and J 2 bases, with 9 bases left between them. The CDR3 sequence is CASSLGKGTYEQYF. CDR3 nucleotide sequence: TGTGCCAGCAGCTTAGGCAAGGGGACCTACGAGCAGTACTTC.

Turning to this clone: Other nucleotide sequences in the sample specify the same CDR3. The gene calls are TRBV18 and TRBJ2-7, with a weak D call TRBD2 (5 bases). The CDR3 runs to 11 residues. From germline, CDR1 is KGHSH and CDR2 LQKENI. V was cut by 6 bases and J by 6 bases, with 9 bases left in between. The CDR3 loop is CASSPAGEQYF. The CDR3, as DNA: TGTGCCAGCTCCCCGGCGGGCGAGCAGTACTTC.

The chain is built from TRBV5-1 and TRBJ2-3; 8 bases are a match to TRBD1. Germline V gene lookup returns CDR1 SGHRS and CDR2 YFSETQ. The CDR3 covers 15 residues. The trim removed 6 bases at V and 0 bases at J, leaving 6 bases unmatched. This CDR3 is CASTETGVSTDTQYF. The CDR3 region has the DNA TGCGCCAGCACCGAGACAGGGGTGAGCACAGATACGCAGTATTTT.

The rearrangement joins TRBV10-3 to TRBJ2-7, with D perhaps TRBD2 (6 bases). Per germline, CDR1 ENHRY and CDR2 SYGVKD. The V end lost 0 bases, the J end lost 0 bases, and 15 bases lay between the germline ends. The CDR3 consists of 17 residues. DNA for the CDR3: TGTGCCATCAGTGAGTCGGCAGGAGGGCCTCGCTCCTACGAGCAGTACTTC. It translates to CAISESAGGPRSYEQYF.